This T cell receptor (beta chain) emerged from a study of blood T cell repertoires in COVID-19. Overall study: The United States, Italy and Spain supplied acute and convalescent COVID-19 samples. PBMCs, B-cell-depleted T cells, or T cells provided the cDNA or gDNA that made up the material.

Germline CDR1 is MDHEN and CDR2 is SYDVKM. The CDR3 consists of 19 residues. Germline trimming cut 4 bases from V and 2 bases from J; bases unmatched to any gene: 16. Under the authors' procedure: Reference gene primer amplification gave estimated nucleated cell counts. Sequencing was performed with immunoSEQ multiplex PCR; in TCRdb, only in-frame clones are kept and a portion is missing. The DNA gave D and trimming, while V, J and clone size come from that table. The table records some 50,000 clones, about 71% of them present only once. V gene TRBV28 combines with J gene TRBJ2-3; 9 nucleotides match TRBD1. This clonotype was sampled from a woman in her 70s with acute or convalescent COVID-19. Sequencing was done on a sample of peripheral blood. CDR3 sequence: CASSSRDRVSWLDTDTQYF. The DNA for the CDR3 is TGTGCCAGCAGTTCCCGGGACAGGGTTTCGTGGTTGGACACAGATACGCAGTATTTT.